A single T cell receptor (beta chain) is shown here with its context. No cognate antigen has been identified for it. Per-base quality was not reported, and no clone a single base away is much larger than it. Sequencing was performed on an Illumina NovaSeq 6000. Using 5'RACE with constant-segment primers, TCRalpha and TCRbeta cDNA libraries were constructed, with sample barcodes and unique molecular identifiers added in the process. Trizol reagent was used to extract RNA from every sample. The libraries were amplified in two PCR steps, and the second step added a second sample barcode and Illumina TruSeq adapters. The libraries were sequenced on an Illumina NovaSeq using 2 x 150 bp paired-end reads. In the source study's methods: The reads were demultiplexed and collapsed into UMI-guided consensus sequences using migec v1.2.7. Using mixcr v2.1.11, the UMI consensuses were aligned to TRA and TRB V and J templates and assembled into clonotypes. A clonotype was counted as expanded or contracted only if both edgeR and NoisET called the change significant, with noise models trained on biological replicates. For edgeR calls, a false discovery rate-adjusted p below 0.01 and a log2 fold-change threshold of 1 were applied. As an exploratory analysis of dynamics, PCA with hierarchical clustering was applied to max-normalized trajectories of the 1000 most abundant clonotypes. Each responding clone was given a CD4 or CD8 phenotype based on the CD4+ and CD8+ repertoires, which had been sequenced separately. The public reads were quality trimmed at Q25 with fastp and then assembled into clones with MiXCR by TCRdb, keeping productive beta chains. Rows matching on CDR3 protein sequence are summarized as one entry with the most common DNA and genes. Here the V and J calls rest on TCRdb's processing, not on the authors' analysis. The sample data list 250,000 to 350,000 distinct CDR3 sequences, and approximately 16% of these were observed just once. The top ten hold around a fifth of the sample.

The V end loses 9 bases and the J end loses 4 bases, and a stretch of 15 bases separates them. The CDR3, cysteine through phenylalanine, is 14 amino acids long. The sequence is cut down to CDR3 DNA, 42 bases in frame from base 1. The data are from a study of T-cell memory formation after mild COVID-19 (dated by TCRdb to the early 2020s). A note on the overall study: TCR sequence clusters from the two donors were largely donor specific. Two young, previously healthy adult volunteers, one female and one male, were included in the cohort. In two donors, T-cell clones that expanded and contracted after mild COVID-19 were followed by sequencing TCRalpha and TCRbeta repertoires longitudinally.

Broader findings and caveats from the paper: Only two mild cases were covered by the study, and larger cohorts that include severe cases with pre-infection samples were considered necessary. Clones contracting from day 15 to 85 had balanced CD4/CD8 phenotypes, while a second wave expanding from day 15 to 37 was biased towards CD4+. Contracting CD4+ clones turned up mainly in the CM and EM memory subsets, whereas EMRA was where CD8+ clones were enriched. The second-wave clones that peaked on day 37 were not confirmed to be SARS-CoV-2 specific. Some responding clones were detected in pre-infection memory, which suggested that pre-existing cross-reactive memory T cells had joined the SARS-CoV-2 response.

Ficoll-Paque density gradient centrifugation was the method used to isolate PBMCs. Recombination joined TRBV12-3 or TRBV12-4 with TRBJ2-2, with TRBD2 tentatively as D gene (7 bases match). Material: PBMCs or a T cell subset sorted from them (not recorded which). The sequence was collected from a man between 18 and 35 years old who had mild COVID-19 (a few samples of this study predate the infection). The sample titles of this study are shuffled in the database, so cell type and time point are left out; the donor was told from shared clones. CDR3 loop: CASIKGGSTGELFF. The DNA reads TGTGCCAGTATTAAGGGGGGGAGCACCGGGGAGCTGTTTTTT.